The 16 T cell receptor beta chains listed next were all sequenced from one sample in a study of cytomegalovirus exposure and HLA in healthy donors. Amplification used 60 Vbeta primers and 13 Jbeta primers. Sequencing used immunoSEQ multiplex PCR; TCRdb keeps in-frame clones, though not all of them. The sample totals about 200,000 clones. The sample comprised PBMCs. All receptors derive from a man aged 25-40 years in good health and CMV-seronegative.

The genes are TRBV11-2 and TRBJ2-5; 7 positions agree with TRBD1. Gene TRBJ2-7 matches the end of the DNA better, so the J call may be wrong. Germline V CDR1 and CDR2: SGHAT, FQNNGV. This CDR3 contains 15 residues. For the CDR3, the DNA is TGTGCCAGCAGCTTCGTTGGGACAGCCAGGATCGAGCAGTACTTC. This sequence encodes CASSFVGTARIEQYF.

V is TRBV4-2 and J is TRBJ2-6; the D is unclear. Looked up from germline, CDR1 is LGHNA and CDR2 is YNFKEQ. The CDR3 runs 14 residues. V dropped 3 bases and J dropped 5 bases, with 8 bases sitting between them. The CDR3 spells CASSQEPRANVLTF. The CDR3 region has the DNA TGTGCCAGCAGCCAGGAGCCGAGGGCCAACGTCCTGACTTTC.

The chain employs TRBV7-9 and TRBJ2-5; TRBD1 is a possible D gene (5 bases). This CDR3 is 14 amino acids long. In germline, CDR1 is SEHNR, CDR2 FQNEAQ (reference sequence). Trimming removed 1 base at V and 4 bases at J, with 10 bases between. This CDR3 reads CASSLVRGSETQYF. The CDR3 DNA is TGTGCCAGCAGCTTAGTTAGGGGATCAGAGACCCAGTACTTC.

As to this clone: The sample has other DNA sequences that encode this CDR3 too. The V and J genes are TRBV28 and TRBJ1-2; 7 positions match TRBD1. The germline CDR1 and CDR2 sequences are MDHEN and SYDVKM. V dropped 5 bases and J dropped 2; count of bases not matched to a gene: 2. CDR3 length: 13 amino acids. As DNA, the CDR3 is TGTGCCAGCAGTCTGGGACAGAACTATGGCTACACCTTC. It yields the protein CASSLGQNYGYTF.

This chain joins TRBV29-1 and TRBJ2-6, with D possibly matching TRBD2 (6 bases). This CDR3 comprises 16 residues. V shed 5 bases and J shed 1 base, with 15 bases lying between them. The germline gives CDR1 SQVTM, CDR2 ANQGSEA. The DNA for the CDR3 is TGCAGCGTTCTGGGGACGGGAGTATCTGGGGCCAACGTCCTGACTTTC. Its protein product is CSVLGTGVSGANVLTF. The full variable domain, its missing parts supplied by reference TRBV29-1 and TRBJ2-6, is SAVISQKPSRDICQRGTSLTIQCQVDSQVTMMFWYRQQPGQSLTLIATANQGSEATYESGFVIDKFPISRPNLTFSTLTVSNMSPEDSSIYLCSVLGTGVSGANVLTFGAGSRLTVL.

This chain joins TRBV4-1 and TRBJ2-7, with 7 nucleotides matching TRBD1. The junction had 8 bases not matched to a gene; V was cut back by 3 bases and J by 0 bases. The CDR3 loop spans 16 amino acids. The V gene's germline CDR1 is MGHRA and CDR2 YSYEKL. The CDR3 region has the DNA TGCGCCAGCAGCCATTCAAAGGGACAGAACTCCTACGAGCAGTACTTC. Translating gives CASSHSKGQNSYEQYF.

The chain uses TRBV28 and TRBJ2-5, with a possible D match to TRBD1 (6 bases). Germline V gene sequence: CDR1 MDHEN, CDR2 SYDVKM. This CDR3 is 15 amino acids long. The germline V and J ends were trimmed by 3 bases and 2 bases, with 13 bases remaining between them. CDR3 nucleotide sequence: TGTGCCAGCAGTTTTAGTGCGACAGGACAAGAGACCCAGTACTTC. Translated, it gives CASSFSATGQETQYF.

The CDR3 region has the DNA TGTGCCAGCAGTGAATTGGGGGGGTCCTACGAGCAGTACTTC. This translates into CASSELGGSYEQYF. V usage is TRBV6-1 and J usage is TRBJ2-7; 7 bases fit TRBD2. Losses at the gene ends were 2 bases for V and 1 base for J; bases not matched to a gene: 2. This CDR3 region has 14 residues. Germline V gives CDR1 MNHNS, CDR2 SASEGT.

The J gene is TRBJ2-5, the V gene TRBV7-9; possibly TRBD2 for D (5 bases). Trimming left V 1 base short and J 1 base short, with 10 bases between. In germline, CDR1 is SEHNR, CDR2 FQNEAQ (reference sequence). The CDR3 has 15 amino acids. CDR3 in amino acids: CASSLGSGVQETQYF. The CDR3 DNA follows: TGTGCCAGCAGCTTAGGAAGCGGAGTCCAAGAGACCCAGTACTTC.

The chain links TRBV9 to TRBJ2-7; D is uncertain. The germline CDR1 and CDR2 sequences are SGDLS and YYNGEE. Trimming cost V 0 bases and J 0 bases, with 7 bases left between them. This CDR3 region has 14 residues. The CDR3, as DNA: TGTGCCAGCAGCGTAGATGGCACCTCCTACGAGCAGTACTTC. It codes for CASSVDGTSYEQYF. Filled out from reference TRBV9 and TRBJ2-7, the complete variable domain reads DSGVTQTPKHLITATGQRVTLRCSPRSGDLSVYWYQQSLDQGLQFLIQYYNGEERAKGNILERFSAQQFPDLHSELNLSSLELGDSALYFCASSVDGTSYEQYFGPGTRLTVT.

This chain connects TRBV7-9 to TRBJ1-2; 8 nucleotides agree with TRBD1. The CDR3 runs to 15 residues. Unmatched junction bases numbered 10, after V lost 6 bases and J lost 4 bases. Per the germline V gene, CDR1 is SEHNR and CDR2 is FQNEAQ (reference sequence). CDR3 nucleotide sequence: TGTGCCAGCAGGAAGGGACAGGCAACGACCTATGGCTACACCTTC. Translated, it gives CASRKGQATTYGYTF.

This chain's CDR3 is CASSSGLAGVEQFF. Here the CDR3 DNA reads TGTGCCAGCAGCTCGGGACTAGCGGGAGTCGAGCAGTTCTTC. The rearrangement links TRBV7-3 to TRBJ2-1; 14 bases are shared with TRBD2. From germline, CDR1 is SGHTA and CDR2 FQGTGA. J was trimmed by 10 bases and V by 4 bases; bases with no gene match: 3. The length of the CDR3 is 14 residues.

CDR3: CASSTLTDPSGNTIYF. CDR3 DNA sequence: TGTGCCAGCTCTACCTTGACAGACCCCTCTGGAAACACCATATATTTT. V gene TRBV18 combines with J gene TRBJ1-3; tentative D call: TRBD1 (5 bases). Germline-derived CDR1 and CDR2 are KGHSH and LQKENI. The V end lost 6 bases, the J end lost 0 bases, and 15 bases lay between the germline ends. This CDR3 comprises 16 residues. The whole variable domain, filled in from reference TRBV18 and TRBJ1-3, reads NAGVMQNPRHLVRRRGQEARLRCSPMKGHSHVYWYRQLPEEGLKFMVYLQKENIIDESGMPKERFSAEFPKEGPSILRIQQVVRGDSAAYFCASSTLTDPSGNTIYFGEGSWLTVV.

In DNA form, the CDR3 reads TGTGCCAGCAGGCTGGGGGAGGACACTGAAGCTTTCTTT. This encodes CASRLGEDTEAFF. The chain combines TRBV6-4 with TRBJ1-1; tentatively, D is TRBD1 (5 bases). V dropped 6 bases and J dropped 3 bases, with 11 bases sitting between them. CDR3 size: 13 residues. Germline CDR1 MRHNA, CDR2 SNTAGT.

The chain carries TRBV6-5 and TRBJ2-7; 13 nucleotides line up with TRBD2. The CDR3 runs 15 residues. V lost 0 bases to trimming and J lost 6 bases; unmatched junction nucleotides: 2. CDR1 and CDR2 (germline): MNHEY, SVGAGI. The CDR3: CASSYSRTSGSEQYF. The CDR3 DNA reads as TGTGCCAGCAGTTACTCCCGGACTAGCGGGAGCGAGCAGTACTTC.

The V call is TRBV7-8, the J call TRBJ2-1, with D possibly TRBD1 on 6 matching bases. The CDR3 totals 17 residues. The germline gives CDR1 SGHVS, CDR2 FQNEAQ. Trimming left V 4 bases short and J 0 bases short, with 16 bases between. The CDR3 region is CASSSRGGASSYNEQFF. The CDR3 DNA is TGTGCCAGCAGCTCCCGAGGGGGAGCGAGCTCCTACAATGAGCAGTTCTTC.